This T cell receptor (beta chain) was captured by sequencing in a study of blood T cell repertoires in COVID-19. The junction had 5 bases not matched to a gene; V was cut back by 3 bases and J by 7 bases. The CDR3 extends over 14 amino acids. Germline V lookup: CDR1 MGHRA, CDR2 YSYEKL. Using immunoSEQ multiplex PCR, the repertoire was profiled, and TCRdb retains in-frame clones only, with some absent. The sample includes some 240,000 clones, approximately 92% seen only once; the top ten take roughly 4.8%. The TCR was taken from a woman aged 40-49 years who had recovered from COVID-19. The gene calls are TRBV4-1 and TRBJ2-1, with 8 nucleotides matching TRBD1. The sequenced material came from peripheral blood. CDR3 sequence reads: CASSHPTGGNEQFF. CDR3 nucleotides: TGCGCCAGCAGCCATCCTACAGGGGGAAATGAGCAGTTCTTC.